Below, 9 T cell receptor beta chains from the same sample are listed, as sequenced in a study of Ad26.COV2.S vaccination and SARS-CoV-2 variants. Treatment described: approximately 18 received Ad26.COV2.S at low or high dose, single or two shots; several received placebo; per-sample allocation not given. After the first vaccine or placebo injection, samples were drawn on day 63. Assay used: immunoSEQ multiplex PCR; TCRdb lists only in-frame clones, some missing. The profile shows over 200,000 clones, roughly 90% of them singletons. The sequences come from peripheral blood, collected in a trial of Ad26.COV2.S vaccine versus placebo. These receptors were collected from a person aged 18 to 59 who received the Ad26.COV2.S COVID-19 vaccine or a placebo.

The J gene is TRBJ2-5, the V gene TRBV5-1; no clear D gene. The germline CDR1 and CDR2 sequences are SGHRS and YFSETQ. V was cut by 7 bases and J by 0 bases, with 7 bases left in between. The CDR3 is 12 amino acids. The CDR3 DNA is TGCGCCAGCCGAAAGTACCAAGAGACCCAGTACTTC. This codes for CASRKYQETQYF.

Concerning this clone itself: In the same sample, other DNA sequences code for this CDR3. V is TRBV9 and J is TRBJ2-7; either TRBD1 or TRBD2 may fit D (5 bases each). The V gene's germline CDR1 is SGDLS and CDR2 YYNGEE. Trimming took 0 bases from V and 3 from J, leaving 13 bases between them. This CDR3 is built from 15 residues. The DNA of the CDR3 is TGTGCCAGCAGCGTAGCTACCGGGGCCAGCTACGAGCAGTACTTC. It encodes CASSVATGASYEQYF.

The chain employs TRBV7-2 and TRBJ2-3, with 10 bases lining up with TRBD1. CDR1 SGHTA and CDR2 FQGNSA come from the germline V gene. The ends lost 7 bases at V and 4 bases at J; junction bases unmatched: 11. The CDR3 has 16 residues. CDR3 amino acids: CASTLAGQGIADTQYF. In DNA form, the CDR3 reads TGTGCCAGCACCCTGGCGGGACAGGGGATCGCAGATACGCAGTATTTT.

This chain uses TRBV24-1 with TRBJ2-1; 8 bases agree with TRBD1. V dropped 4 bases and J dropped 3; count of bases not matched to a gene: 7. CDR1 is KGHDR and CDR2 is SFDVKD in the germline V gene. This CDR3 is 16 amino acids long. The CDR3 DNA reads as TGTGCCACCAGTGAACAGACAGGGGCCGGCTACAATGAGCAGTTCTTC. Residues: CATSEQTGAGYNEQFF.

This clone appeared once. The J gene is TRBJ1-2, the V gene TRBV29-1, with 7 bases lining up with TRBD1. CDR1 is SQVTM and CDR2 is ANQGSEA in the germline V gene. The length of the CDR3 is 12 residues. Unmatched junction bases numbered 9, after V lost 7 bases and J lost 7 bases. The CDR3 sequence: CSARDRDLGYTF. In DNA form, the CDR3 reads TGCAGCGCCCGTGACAGGGATCTTGGCTACACCTTC.

The CDR3 nucleotides read TGTGCCAGCAGCGCCGTCCTCCCTAACACTGAAGCTTTCTTT. It specifies CASSAVLPNTEAFF. This sequence joins TRBV5-6 and TRBJ1-1; D gene ambiguous. Germline values: CDR1 SGHDT, CDR2 YYEEEE. Trimming stripped 4 bases from V and 2 bases from J, with 12 bases between. This CDR3 comprises 14 residues.

This clone was recorded only once. J is TRBJ2-5 and V is TRBV9; TRBD1 matches at 8 bases. Germline CDR1 is SGDLS and CDR2 is YYNGEE. V lost 4 bases and J lost 4; bases outside the gene matches: 3. CDR3 length equals 13 residues. CDR3 sequence: CASSPRGRETQYF. CDR3 in DNA: TGTGCCAGCAGCCCCAGGGGGCGAGAGACCCAGTACTTC.

The chain has TRBV27 and TRBJ2-7, with D perhaps TRBD1 (7 bases). Per the germline V gene, CDR1 is MNHEY and CDR2 is SMNVEV (reference sequence). The V and J ends lost 4 bases and 5 bases respectively, with 15 bases between them. CDR3 length: 14 residues. The chain's CDR3 is CASSSTGEVDEQYF. The CDR3 DNA reads as TGTGCCAGCAGTTCCACAGGGGAGGTGGACGAGCAGTACTTC.

The V and J genes are TRBV6-5 and TRBJ1-3; 9 positions match TRBD1. From germline, CDR1 is MNHEY and CDR2 SVGAGI. J gave up 7 bases and V 5 bases, and 3 bases lay outside the gene matches. The CDR3 contains 13 residues. CDR3 bases: TGTGCCAGCAGTCGACAGGGGGGCAACACCATATATTTT. It specifies CASSRQGGNTIYF.